This TCR beta chain was sequenced during a study of cytomegalovirus exposure and HLA in healthy donors. As to this clone: Its antigen is still unknown.

TCRdb's copy holds only in-frame clones and misses some; the assay was immunoSEQ multiplex PCR. The sample records tens of thousands of clones, approximately 91% being singletons. Overall study findings and caveats: Clusters of TCRs from the first cohort tended to co-occur in the roughly 120 validation repertoires (as a later analysis found). A few CMV-associated chains proved CMV antigen-specific in vitro. Researchers catalogued 160 or so TCR beta chains as cytomegalovirus-associated.

This TCR came from a man under 40 in good health and CMV-seronegative. Sequenced sample: PBMCs.

As DNA, the CDR3 is TGTGCCAGCAGTAGAACAGGGGGAACTAATTCACCCCTCCACTTT. Its protein is CASSRTGGTNSPLHF. The gene calls are TRBV6-4 and TRBJ1-6, with 8 bases that match TRBD1. The V segment lost 5 bases and the J segment 6 bases; nucleotides outside the gene matches: 6. Germline V gene sequence: CDR1 MRHNA, CDR2 SNTAGT. The CDR3 is 15 amino acids.